The next 3 T cell receptor beta chains were all read from a single sample in a study of T cell responses to AZD1222 COVID-19 vaccine. Profiled with immunoSEQ multiplex PCR; TCRdb holds only in-frame clones, not every one. This sample has 95,000 to 100,000 clones; about nine tenths occur once, and the top ten carry 16%. The starting material was peripheral blood, obtained 28 days after the second AZD1222 dose. All receptors come from an adult who received the AZD1222 COVID-19 vaccine.

This clone has only one observation. This chain joins TRBV28 and TRBJ1-5; the D gene is possibly TRBD1 (6 bases). From germline, CDR1 is MDHEN and CDR2 SYDVKM. CDR3 length: 15 amino acids. V was pared by 6 bases and J by 4 bases, with 16 bases between. CDR3 sequence: CASRDSGFWNQPQHF. The CDR3, as DNA: TGTGCCAGCAGGGACAGTGGGTTTTGGAATCAGCCCCAGCATTTT. The full variable domain, completed using reference TRBV28 and TRBJ1-5, is DVKVTQSSRYLVKRTGEKVFLECVQDMDHENMFWYRQDPGLGLRLIYFSYDVKMKEKGDIPEGYSVSREKKERFSLILESASTNQTSMYLCASRDSGFWNQPQHFGDGTRLSIL.

This rearrangement joins TRBV9 to TRBJ2-3; D might be TRBD2 (6 bases). The CDR3 sequence is 17 residues long. CDR1 and CDR2 from the germline V gene are SGDLS and YYNGEE. V lost 0 bases and J lost 3, with 17 bases in between. The CDR3 protein is CASSVGWAGISTDTQYF. CDR3 bases: TGTGCCAGCAGCGTAGGGTGGGCGGGAATTTCGACAGATACGCAGTATTTT.

The DNA of the CDR3 is TGTGCCAGCAGTAACCAGTTCGGGACAGGGTTCGAGCAGTACTTC. This sequence encodes CASSNQFGTGFEQYF. The rearrangement joins TRBV6-5 to TRBJ2-7; 9 bases align to TRBD1. After removal of 5 bases from V and 6 bases from J, the junction contained 11 bases not matched to a gene. The CDR3 runs 15 residues. Germline V gives CDR1 MNHEY, CDR2 SVGAGI.